This T cell receptor (beta chain) was recovered during a study of response to subunit inactivated influenza vaccine. Concerning this clonotype: The antigen remains unidentified.

Study results and limitations: Authors suggested few new T cells are recruited by each seasonal influenza vaccination.

Trimming cost V 4 bases and J 9 bases, with 13 bases left between them. The germline gives CDR1 SGHKS, CDR2 YYEKEE (reference sequence). This CDR3 is 12 amino acids long. TCRdb used MiXCR to reprocess the RT-PCR reads, holding one entry per CDR3 protein. The data hold approximately 700,000 distinct CDR3 sequences, with around 14% observed a single time. The chain links TRBV5-5 to TRBJ1-1, with a tentative D call TRBD1 (5 bases). Sequenced here: PBMCs from blood, sampled roughly 13 days after vaccination. This TCR was recovered from a man aged 45 to 65 who received an inactivated influenza vaccine. CDR3 amino acids: CASSQDRFQAFF. The CDR3 DNA sequence: TGTGCCAGCAGCCAAGACAGATTTCAAGCTTTCTTT.